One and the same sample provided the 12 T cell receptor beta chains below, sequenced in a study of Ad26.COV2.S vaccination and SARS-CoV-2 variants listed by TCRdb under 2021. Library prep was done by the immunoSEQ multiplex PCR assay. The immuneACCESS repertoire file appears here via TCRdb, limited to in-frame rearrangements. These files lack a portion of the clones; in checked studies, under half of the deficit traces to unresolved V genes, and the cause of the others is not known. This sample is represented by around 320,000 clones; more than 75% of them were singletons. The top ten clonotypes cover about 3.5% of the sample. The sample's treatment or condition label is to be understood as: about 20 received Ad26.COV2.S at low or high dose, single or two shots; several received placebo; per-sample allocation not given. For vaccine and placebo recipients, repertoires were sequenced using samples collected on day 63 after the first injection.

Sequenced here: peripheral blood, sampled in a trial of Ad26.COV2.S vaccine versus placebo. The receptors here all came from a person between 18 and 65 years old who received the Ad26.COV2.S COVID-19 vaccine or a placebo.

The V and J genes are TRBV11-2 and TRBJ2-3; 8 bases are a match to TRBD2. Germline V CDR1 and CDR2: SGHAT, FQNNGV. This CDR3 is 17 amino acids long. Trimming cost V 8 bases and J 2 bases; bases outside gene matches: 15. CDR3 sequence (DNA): TGTGCCAGCCATACGGGGGGGCTGTCAGACCCCACAGATACGCAGTATTTT. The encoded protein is CASHTGGLSDPTDTQYF.

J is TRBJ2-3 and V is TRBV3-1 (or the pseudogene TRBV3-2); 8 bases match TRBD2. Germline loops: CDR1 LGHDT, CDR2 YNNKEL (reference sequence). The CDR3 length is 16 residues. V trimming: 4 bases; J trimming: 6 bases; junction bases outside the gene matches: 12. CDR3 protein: CASSPTGGGGLDTQYF. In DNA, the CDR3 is TGTGCCAGCAGCCCCACCGGGGGCGGGGGGTTGGATACGCAGTATTTT.

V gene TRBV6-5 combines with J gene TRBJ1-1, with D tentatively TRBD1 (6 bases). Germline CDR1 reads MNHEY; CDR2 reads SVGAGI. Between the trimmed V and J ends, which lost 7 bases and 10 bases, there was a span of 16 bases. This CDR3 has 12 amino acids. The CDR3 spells CASKLGQGGAFF. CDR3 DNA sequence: TGTGCCAGCAAATTAGGGCAAGGGGGAGCTTTCTTT.

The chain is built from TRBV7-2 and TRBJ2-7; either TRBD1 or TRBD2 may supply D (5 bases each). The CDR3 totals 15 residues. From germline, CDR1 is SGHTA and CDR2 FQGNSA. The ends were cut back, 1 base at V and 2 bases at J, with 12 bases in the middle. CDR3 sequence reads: CASSLVSGDPYEQYF. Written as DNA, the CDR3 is TGTGCCAGCAGCTTAGTATCTGGGGACCCCTACGAGCAGTACTTC.

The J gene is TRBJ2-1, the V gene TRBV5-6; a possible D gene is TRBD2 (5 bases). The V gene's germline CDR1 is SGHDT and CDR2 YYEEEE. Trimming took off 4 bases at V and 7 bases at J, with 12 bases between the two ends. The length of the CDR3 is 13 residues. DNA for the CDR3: TGTGCCAGCAGCACTGGGCGGAGGAATGAGCAGTTCTTC. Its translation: CASSTGRRNEQFF.

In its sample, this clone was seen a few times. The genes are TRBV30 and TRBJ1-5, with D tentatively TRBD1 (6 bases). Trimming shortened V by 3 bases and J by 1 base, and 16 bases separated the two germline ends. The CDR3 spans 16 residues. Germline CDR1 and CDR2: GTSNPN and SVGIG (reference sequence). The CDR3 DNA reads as TGTGCCTGGAGCCGAAAAACAGGGCTCAGCAATCAGCCCCAGCATTTT. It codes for CAWSRKTGLSNQPQHF.

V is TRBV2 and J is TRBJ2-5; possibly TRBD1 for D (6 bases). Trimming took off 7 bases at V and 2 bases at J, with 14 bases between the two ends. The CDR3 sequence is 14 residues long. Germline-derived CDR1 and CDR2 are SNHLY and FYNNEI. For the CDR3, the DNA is TGTGCCAGCAAACGCGGACAGCTGCAAGAGACCCAGTACTTC. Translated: CASKRGQLQETQYF.

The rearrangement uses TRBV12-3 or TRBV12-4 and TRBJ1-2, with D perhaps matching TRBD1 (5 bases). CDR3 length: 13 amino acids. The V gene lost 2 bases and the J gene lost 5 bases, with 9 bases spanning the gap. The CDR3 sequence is CASSLRGEYGYTF. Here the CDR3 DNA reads TGTGCCAGCAGTTTAAGGGGAGAGTATGGCTACACCTTC.

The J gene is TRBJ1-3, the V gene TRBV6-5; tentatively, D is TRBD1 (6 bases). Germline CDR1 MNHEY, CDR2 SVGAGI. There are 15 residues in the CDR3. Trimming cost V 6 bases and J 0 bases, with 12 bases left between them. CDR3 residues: CASRADRRSGNTIYF. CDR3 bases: TGTGCCAGCAGGGCCGACAGGCGCTCTGGAAACACCATATATTTT.

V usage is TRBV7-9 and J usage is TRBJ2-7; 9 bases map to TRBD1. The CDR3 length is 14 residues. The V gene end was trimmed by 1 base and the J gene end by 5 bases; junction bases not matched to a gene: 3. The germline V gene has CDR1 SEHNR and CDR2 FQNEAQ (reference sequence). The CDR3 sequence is CASSLVQGADEQYF. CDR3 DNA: TGTGCCAGCAGCTTAGTACAGGGGGCTGACGAGCAGTACTTC.

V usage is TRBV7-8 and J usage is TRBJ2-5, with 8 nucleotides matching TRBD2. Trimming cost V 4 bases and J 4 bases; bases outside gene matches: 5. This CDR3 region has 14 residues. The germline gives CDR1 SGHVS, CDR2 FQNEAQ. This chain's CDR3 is CASSSTSGLETQYF. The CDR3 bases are TGTGCCAGCAGCTCTACTAGCGGCCTAGAGACCCAGTACTTC.

Written as DNA, the CDR3 is TGTGCCAGTAGTATAAGCGGGGGGGGCAATCAGCCCCAGCATTTT. It translates to CASSISGGGNQPQHF. The V gene is TRBV19, the J gene TRBJ1-5; a possible D gene is TRBD1 (5 bases). CDR1 and CDR2 (germline): LNHDA, SQIVND (reference sequence). This CDR3 region has 15 residues. Deletions cut 2 bases from V and 2 bases from J, with 10 bases between.